One sample yielded the 29 T cell receptor beta chains listed below, sequenced in a study of regulatory T cells in long-lasting Graves disease. Time point given: newly diagnosed GD, antithyroid drugs for less than 3 months. Extracted RNA from PBMCs served as the source of the TCR library. Both iRepertoire HTBI primers and Arm-PCR of CDR3 regions were used to build the TCR beta libraries. A single record per CDR3 protein comes from TCRdb applying MiXCR to the multiplex PCR reads. The sample contains about 530,000 distinct CDR3 sequences, 15% to 20% of which appear only once. These sequences were also reported in another study, on T cells in Graves' hyperthyroidism and ophthalmopathy.

The specimen comprised peripheral blood mononuclear cells (PBMCs), sampled at new diagnosis, from a patient treated with antithyroid drugs. The receptors here all came from a woman aged 35-60 years with Graves disease.

This clonotype was counted ten times or more. CDR3 amino acids: CASSLEGVSEAFF. The CDR3 DNA reads as TGCGCCAGCAGCTTGGAAGGGGTGTCTGAAGCTTTCTTT. This sequence joins TRBV5-1 and TRBJ1-1; D perhaps matches TRBD1 (5 bases). The CDR3 spans 13 residues. Trimming left V 0 bases short and J 6 bases short, with 9 bases between. The germline gives CDR1 SGHRS, CDR2 YFSETQ.

This clonotype was recorded many times. The V and J genes are TRBV11-1 and TRBJ2-4; TRBD2 matches 9 bases. V shed 2 bases, J shed 1 base, and the junction held 0 bases outside the gene matches. Germline values: CDR1 SGHAT, CDR2 FQDESV (reference sequence). The CDR3 consists of 15 residues. This CDR3 is CASSLTSGAKNIQYF. DNA of the CDR3: TGTGCCAGCAGCTTAACTAGCGGGGCCAAAAACATTCAGTACTTC. The variable domain in full, completed from reference TRBV11-1 and TRBJ2-4, reads EAEVAQSPRYKITEKSQAVAFWCDPISGHATLYWYRQILGQGPELLVQFQDESVVDDSQLPKDRFSAERLKGVDSTLKIQPAELGDSAMYLCASSLTSGAKNIQYFGAGTRLSVL.

The CDR3 DNA reads TGTGCCAGCAGCCTGCGACTAGCAGGGGGGGTGGATACGCAGTATTTT. This sequence encodes CASSLRLAGGVDTQYF. The rearrangement joins TRBV5-5 to TRBJ2-3, with D tentatively TRBD1 or TRBD2 (7 bases each). V shed 4 bases and J shed 6 bases, with 21 bases lying between them. The CDR3 runs to 16 residues. Germline V gene lookup returns CDR1 SGHKS and CDR2 YYEKEE (reference sequence).

This clonotype was found a few times. V gene TRBV6-2 or TRBV6-3 combines with J gene TRBJ1-5, with TRBD1 as a possible D gene (5 bases). There are 14 residues in the CDR3. Germline CDR1 is MNHEY and CDR2 is SVGEGT. V lost 2 bases to trimming and J lost 7 bases, with 12 bases between them. The CDR3 here is CASSYARGDQPQHF. The CDR3 region has the DNA TGTGCCAGCAGTTACGCTCGCGGGGACCAGCCCCAGCATTTT.

This clonotype was seen at least ten times. V is TRBV7-8 and J is TRBJ1-4, with D possibly TRBD1 on 5 matching bases. The V end lost 5 bases, the J end lost 5 bases, and 12 bases lay between the germline ends. The CDR3 is 14 residues long. Germline CDR1 SGHVS, CDR2 FQNEAQ. The CDR3 DNA reads TGTGCCAGCAGCAAGTATGCAGGGAATGAAAAACTGTTTTTT. Translating gives CASSKYAGNEKLFF.

Ten or more counts support this clonotype. The J gene is TRBJ2-7, the V gene TRBV6-5; TRBD1 matches 10 bases. Germline V gene data show CDR1 as MNHEY and CDR2 as SVGAGI. This CDR3 region has 17 residues. Losses at the gene ends were 0 bases for V and 2 bases for J; bases not matched to a gene: 7. CDR3 sequence reads: CASSYSWGTGATYEQYF. The CDR3 bases are TGTGCCAGCAGTTACTCATGGGGGACAGGGGCTACCTACGAGCAGTACTTC.

This sequence joins TRBV2 and TRBJ2-3; D possibly corresponds to TRBD1 (5 bases). CDR1 and CDR2 from the germline V gene are SNHLY and FYNNEI. Trimming pared 3 bases from V and 4 bases from J, leaving 11 bases between. This CDR3 is 14 amino acids long. The CDR3: CASSDYVGADTQYF. The CDR3 DNA is TGTGCCAGCAGTGACTACGTAGGGGCAGATACGCAGTATTTT.

This clonotype was counted many times. This chain uses TRBV10-1 with TRBJ2-3; 8 positions agree with TRBD2. The V and J ends lost 6 bases and 2 bases, in that order; junction bases with no gene match: 7. CDR3 size: 15 residues. Germline V gene lookup returns CDR1 WNHNN and CDR2 SYGVQD (reference sequence). This CDR3 is CASSPAGAFTDTQYF. Written as DNA, the CDR3 is TGCGCCAGCAGCCCAGCGGGGGCCTTCACAGATACGCAGTATTTT.

A few counts support this clonotype. The chain combines TRBV3-1 with TRBJ2-1; D may be TRBD1 (5 bases). The CDR3 is 13 residues long. V was shortened by 0 bases and J by 9 bases, with 9 bases between the two germline ends. Germline CDR1 reads LGHDT; CDR2 reads YNNKEL (reference sequence). The CDR3 loop is CASSQDRRGEQFF. In nucleotides, the CDR3 is TGTGCCAGCAGCCAAGATCGTAGGGGTGAGCAGTTCTTC.

There are a few counts of this clonotype. V and J are TRBV19 and TRBJ1-6; 8 nucleotides agree with TRBD1. Trimming removed 7 bases from V and 8 bases from J; junction bases left unmatched: 13. Germline CDR1 is LNHDA and CDR2 is SQIVND (reference sequence). The CDR3 contains 16 residues. The CDR3: CASTKEGTGIYSPLHF. CDR3 coding DNA: TGTGCCAGTACTAAAGAAGGGACAGGCATTTATTCACCCCTCCACTTT. Using reference TRBV19 and TRBJ1-6 for the parts outside the CDR3, the full variable domain is DGGITQSPKYLFRKEGQNVTLSCEQNLNHDAMYWYRQDPGQGLRLIYYSQIVNDFQKGDIAEGYSVSREKKESFPLTVTSAQKNPTAFYLCASTKEGTGIYSPLHFGNGTRLTVT.

This chain uses TRBV6-2 or TRBV6-3 with TRBJ1-6, with D perhaps TRBD1 (6 bases). V dropped 10 bases and J dropped 14 bases, with 18 bases sitting between them. Germline loops: CDR1 MNHEY, CDR2 SVGEGT. This CDR3 comprises 12 residues. This chain's CDR3 is CATGRGGTTLHF. Here the CDR3 DNA reads TGTGCCACGGGGAGGGGGGGCACGACCCTCCACTTT.

This clonotype was seen many times. The J gene is TRBJ1-5, the V gene TRBV3-1, with TRBD1 identical over 8 bases. The CDR3 is made up of 14 amino acids. Germline lookup yields CDR1 LGHDT and CDR2 YNNKEL (reference sequence). The trim removed 4 bases at V and 6 bases at J, leaving 5 bases unmatched. CDR3 bases: TGTGCCAGCAGCCCCCGGACAGGGAGTCAGCCCCAGCATTTT. It encodes CASSPRTGSQPQHF. Filled out from reference TRBV3-1 and TRBJ1-5, the complete variable domain reads DTAVSQTPKYLVTQMGNDKSIKCEQNLGHDTMYWYKQDSKKFLKIMFSYNNKELIINETVPNRFSPKSPDKAHLNLHINSLELGDSAVYFCASSPRTGSQPQHFGDGTRLSIL.

In the case of this clonotype: It differs at one base from a far larger clone, so likely a read error. The rearrangement uses TRBV12-3 or TRBV12-4 and TRBJ2-7; 8 bases fit TRBD1. CDR3 length: 16 amino acids. Germline trimming cut 1 base from V and 7 bases from J; bases unmatched to any gene: 12. The CDR3 nucleotides are TGTGCCAGCAGTTTAGTCGGACAGGGCAGTAGGAATGAGCAGTACTTC. It is translated as CASSLVGQGSRNEQYF.

As concerns this clonotype: This may be a read error: a much more frequent sequence differs by one nucleotide. The V call is TRBV6-1, the J call TRBJ1-2; a possible D gene is TRBD1 (5 bases). The V gene's germline CDR1 is MNHNS and CDR2 SASEGT. The CDR3 length is 14 residues. The CDR3 protein is CACSDTGTVYGYTF. The DNA for the CDR3 is TGTGCCTGCAGTGACACCGGGACCGTCTATGGCTACACCTTC.

The chain combines TRBV12-3 or TRBV12-4 with TRBJ2-2; weak D call: TRBD2 (5 bases). The CDR3 runs to 12 residues. The V gene lost 8 bases and the J gene lost 6 bases, with 10 bases spanning the gap. In nucleotides, the CDR3 is TGTGCCAGCGAGAGGGCGGCCGGGGAGCTGTTTTTT. This encodes CASERAAGELFF.

CDR3 nucleotide sequence: TGTGCCAGCAGCTTATGGGGGACCGATCAGCCCCAGCATTTT. As protein: CASSLWGTDQPQHF. V and J are TRBV7-8 and TRBJ1-5, with D tentatively TRBD1 (5 bases). Trimming left V 2 bases short and J 5 bases short, with 10 bases between. The CDR3 has 14 amino acids. CDR1 is SGHVS, CDR2 FQNEAQ, per germline.

Regarding this clonotype: This may come from a read error, since a much larger clone is one base off. The chain carries TRBV30 and TRBJ1-1; D is uncertain. Germline V gene data show CDR1 as GTSNPN and CDR2 as SVGIG (reference sequence). V dropped 2 bases and J dropped 4 bases, with 20 bases sitting between them. The CDR3 has 16 residues. CDR3 DNA sequence: TGTGCCTGGAGTTTTTCCGGGCAGACCTTGGGCACTGAAGCTTTCTTT. Its translation is CAWSFSGQTLGTEAFF.

This clonotype came up many times. The V and J genes are TRBV28 and TRBJ2-7; unclear D gene. Germline-derived CDR1 and CDR2 are MDHEN and SYDVKM. The V end lost 2 bases, the J end lost 6 bases, and 11 bases lay between the germline ends. This CDR3 has 13 residues. The CDR3 loop reads CASSLGRSSEQYF. CDR3 nucleotide sequence: TGTGCCAGCAGTTTAGGCCGGTCGAGCGAGCAGTACTTC.

This clonotype was seen only a few times. This chain uses TRBV6-1 with TRBJ2-5; 14 bases map to TRBD2. This CDR3 has 15 residues. Germline V gene sequence: CDR1 MNHNS, CDR2 SASEGT. The V segment lost 7 bases and the J segment 2 bases; nucleotides outside the gene matches: 3. CDR3 DNA: TGTGCCAGCAAGGGACTAGCGGGGGCACAAGAGACCCAGTACTTC. Amino acids: CASKGLAGAQETQYF.

This clonotype occurred a few times. The chain combines TRBV7-9 with TRBJ2-1; the match to TRBD1 covers 9 bases. The CDR3 is 15 residues long. The V and J ends lost 6 bases and 0 bases, in that order; junction bases with no gene match: 3. The V gene's germline CDR1 is SEHNR and CDR2 FQNEAQ (reference sequence). CDR3 sequence (DNA): TGTGCCAGCAGAGGACAGGGGTTCTCCTACAATGAGCAGTTCTTC. As protein: CASRGQGFSYNEQFF.

This chain joins TRBV7-2 and TRBJ2-1; perhaps TRBD2 as D (7 bases). The V end was cut by 7 bases, the J end by 6 bases, with 16 bases between. CDR1 is SGHTA and CDR2 is FQGNSA in the germline V gene. The CDR3 loop spans 14 amino acids. In nucleotides, the CDR3 is TGTGCCAGCAACAGTCACGGGGGGCCCAATGAGCAGTTCTTC. Its protein is CASNSHGGPNEQFF.

The table lists this clonotype with a few counts. The chain joins TRBV5-1 to TRBJ2-3; 7 bases are a match to TRBD1. CDR3 length equals 14 residues. CDR1 SGHRS and CDR2 YFSETQ come from the germline V gene. The junction had 7 bases not matched to a gene; V was cut back by 4 bases and J by 5 bases. CDR3 protein: CASSTRQGGDTQYF. The CDR3 region has the DNA TGCGCCAGCAGCACCCGACAGGGCGGAGATACGCAGTATTTT.

This clonotype was recorded at least ten times. V usage is TRBV20-1 and J usage is TRBJ2-3; 10 nucleotides line up with TRBD1. The V gene's germline CDR1 is DFQATT and CDR2 SNEGSKA (reference sequence). The CDR3 has 14 amino acids. V was pared by 6 bases and J by 1 base, with 4 bases of the junction left unmatched. In DNA form, the CDR3 reads TGCAGTGCCTTGGGGACAGGGGGCACAGATACGCAGTATTTT. Its protein is CSALGTGGTDTQYF.

Ten or more counts support this clonotype. The CDR3 protein is CASSESIPGEGNQPQHF. The CDR3 DNA is TGCGCCAGCAGTGAGTCAATACCGGGAGAAGGCAATCAGCCCCAGCATTTT. The chain employs TRBV10-1 and TRBJ1-5; no clear D. V lost 0 bases, J lost 2 bases, and 14 bases lay in between. Germline V gene sequence: CDR1 WNHNN, CDR2 SYGVQD (reference sequence). CDR3 size: 17 residues.

This clonotype was detected ten times or more. The chain joins TRBV6-2 or TRBV6-3 to TRBJ2-1; perhaps TRBD2 as D (6 bases). The end of the DNA aligns better with TRBJ2-5, so the J call may be wrong. Germline V gene data show CDR1 as MNHEY and CDR2 as SVGEGT. This CDR3 has 16 residues. The DNA for the CDR3 is TGTGCCAGCAGTGCCGATTCCGGGAGCACCGAGGGGACCCAGTACTTC. It encodes CASSADSGSTEGTQYF.

This clonotype was detected ten times or more. This chain links TRBV12-3 or TRBV12-4 with TRBJ2-7; 7 bases line up with TRBD1. V dropped 5 bases and J dropped 2; count of bases not matched to a gene: 3. The CDR3 totals 13 residues. The CDR3 sequence: CASSVRGPYEQYF. As DNA, the CDR3 is TGTGCCAGCAGTGTAAGGGGGCCCTACGAGCAGTACTTC.

This clonotype showed up just a few times. The chain couples TRBV27 to TRBJ2-3; D may be TRBD1 (6 bases). Per germline, CDR1 MNHEY and CDR2 SMNVEV (reference sequence). Trimming shortened V by 6 bases and J by 2 bases, and 9 bases separated the two germline ends. The CDR3 sequence is 13 residues long. CDR3 sequence (DNA): TGTGCCAGCAGCACAGGGAACACAGATACGCAGTATTTT. Translation gives CASSTGNTDTQYF.

This clonotype was seen many times. This rearrangement joins TRBV11-2 to TRBJ2-1; D possibly corresponds to TRBD2 (5 bases). V was clipped by 5 bases and J by 2 bases, with 13 bases between them. This CDR3 is built from 15 residues. CDR1 is SGHAT, CDR2 FQNNGV, per germline. Here the CDR3 reads CASSLTSSAYNEQFF. The CDR3 coding sequence is TGTGCCAGCAGCCTAACTAGTTCCGCCTACAATGAGCAGTTCTTC.

This clonotype was seen more than once but under ten times. The chain recombines TRBV25-1 with TRBJ2-7, with 8 bases that match TRBD1. V gave up 3 bases and J gave up 2 bases; unmatched junction bases: 9. Germline CDR1 and CDR2: MGHDK and SYGVNS. CDR3 size: 16 residues. For the CDR3, the DNA is TGTGCCAGCAGTGACACAGGACAGGGTCTTCCCTACGAGCAGTACTTC. Amino acid sequence: CASSDTGQGLPYEQYF.